The rows below give T cell receptor beta chains drawn from one sample of a study of shared clonotypes between healthy human individuals. TCRdb keeps only in-frame clones here, not all; method: immunoSEQ multiplex PCR. The data contain around 1.4 million clones, approximately 98.5% of them seen just once; the ten biggest clones take up roughly 0.36%. The source material was naive CD4+ T cells sorted from blood. The receptor source for this set is a young man in good health. The CDR3 runs from the conserved cysteine through the conserved F or W. Each record gives: CDR3 protein, CDR3 DNA, clone size, D gene, V gene, J gene. A D gene is named only where the DNA matches it firmly. Clone size appears in some rows only: once, few, many, or a class for an expanded clone.

CDR3aa: CASSGGSFDRPQHF; CDR3nt: TGTGCCAGCAGTGGTGGCAGCTTCGACCGGCCCCAGCATTTT; abundance: .; d_gene: .; v_gene: TRBV2; j_gene: TRBJ1-5
CDR3aa: CASSQDSGGLGGYTF; CDR3nt: TGCGCCAGCAGCCAAGATAGCGGGGGATTAGGTGGCTACACCTTC; abundance: .; d_gene: .; v_gene: TRBV4-1; j_gene: TRBJ1-2
CDR3aa: CASSPVDRETQYF; CDR3nt: TGTGCCAGCAGCCCAGTGGATCGGGAGACCCAGTACTTC; abundance: .; d_gene: .; v_gene: TRBV5-4; j_gene: TRBJ2-5
CDR3aa: CATSRDGDDHEQYF; CDR3nt: TGTGCCACCAGCAGAGACGGGGATGACCACGAGCAGTACTTC; abundance: .; d_gene: .; v_gene: TRBV15; j_gene: TRBJ2-7
CDR3aa: CASGFGIHQPQHF; CDR3nt: TGTGCCAGCGGGTTTGGGATACATCAGCCCCAGCATTTT; abundance: .; d_gene: .; v_gene: TRBV27; j_gene: TRBJ1-5
CDR3aa: CASSLYGPRLMTEAFF; CDR3nt: TGTGCCAGCAGTTTATATGGGCCCCGATTGATGACTGAAGCTTTCTTT; abundance: .; d_gene: .; v_gene: TRBV28; j_gene: TRBJ1-1
CDR3aa: CASSLVGDTQYF; CDR3nt: TGTGCCAGCAGCTTAGTTGGGGATACGCAGTATTTT; abundance: .; d_gene: .; v_gene: TRBV9; j_gene: TRBJ2-3
CDR3aa: CASSLAGGFLYNEQFF; CDR3nt: TGTGCCAGCAGTTTAGCGGGAGGCTTCCTCTACAATGAGCAGTTCTTC; abundance: .; d_gene: TRBD2; v_gene: TRBV2; j_gene: TRBJ2-1
CDR3aa: CASSIRPRGLGYEQYF; CDR3nt: TGTGCCAGCAGCATACGCCCGCGCGGGTTGGGCTACGAGCAGTACTTC; abundance: .; d_gene: .; v_gene: TRBV11-2; j_gene: TRBJ2-7
CDR3aa: CASSPRVAGGSTGELFF; CDR3nt: TGTGCCAGCTCACCGAGGGTAGCGGGAGGAAGCACCGGGGAGCTGTTTTTT; abundance: .; d_gene: TRBD2; v_gene: TRBV18; j_gene: TRBJ2-2
CDR3aa: CASSLYGAGNQPQHF; CDR3nt: TGTGCCAGCAGCTTATATGGGGCCGGCAATCAGCCCCAGCATTTT; abundance: .; d_gene: .; v_gene: TRBV7-9; j_gene: TRBJ1-5
CDR3aa: CASSPPGARQETQYF; CDR3nt: TGTGCCAGCTCACCACCGGGGGCCAGACAGGAGACCCAGTACTTC; abundance: once; d_gene: .; v_gene: TRBV18; j_gene: TRBJ2-5
CDR3aa: CASSFRAQEQYF; CDR3nt: TGTGCCAGCAGCTTTAGAGCACAAGAGCAGTACTTC; abundance: .; d_gene: .; v_gene: TRBV7-6; j_gene: TRBJ2-7
CDR3aa: CASSQANTGSYGYTF; CDR3nt: TGCGCCAGCAGCCAGGCGAATACAGGGTCCTATGGCTACACCTTC; abundance: .; d_gene: .; v_gene: TRBV4-3; j_gene: TRBJ1-2
CDR3aa: CASSPLGGSDIQYF; CDR3nt: TGTGCCAGCAGCCCCCTGGGCGGATCTGACATTCAGTACTTC; abundance: .; d_gene: .; v_gene: TRBV5-6; j_gene: TRBJ2-4
CDR3aa: CASSLSRQTTQYF; CDR3nt: TGTGCCAGCAGTTTATCGAGACAGACCACCCAGTACTTC; abundance: .; d_gene: .; v_gene: TRBV28; j_gene: TRBJ2-5
CDR3aa: CAWQGAQDYGYTF; CDR3nt: TGTGCCTGGCAGGGGGCCCAGGACTATGGCTACACCTTC; abundance: once; d_gene: TRBD1; v_gene: TRBV30; j_gene: TRBJ1-2
CDR3aa: CASSLGTVQYF; CDR3nt: TGCGCCAGCAGCTTGGGGACAGTTCAGTACTTC; abundance: .; d_gene: .; v_gene: TRBV5-1; j_gene: TRBJ2-7
CDR3aa: CASSLQQNSNQPQHF; CDR3nt: TGTGCCAGCAGTTTACAACAGAATAGCAATCAGCCCCAGCATTTT; abundance: .; d_gene: .; v_gene: TRBV28; j_gene: TRBJ1-5
CDR3aa: CATDSGRAGNEQFF; CDR3nt: TGTGCCACCGACAGCGGGAGGGCGGGCAATGAGCAGTTCTTC; abundance: .; d_gene: TRBD2; v_gene: TRBV10-3; j_gene: TRBJ2-1
CDR3aa: CASSLIISGGRAGYEQYF; CDR3nt: TGTGCCAGCAGCTTAATCATTTCGGGCGGGAGGGCCGGATACGAGCAGTACTTC; abundance: .; d_gene: TRBD2; v_gene: TRBV5-6; j_gene: TRBJ2-7
CDR3aa: CASSYSGIAATDTQYF; CDR3nt: TGTGCCAGCAGCTACTCGGGGATAGCGGCCACAGATACGCAGTATTTT; abundance: .; d_gene: .; v_gene: TRBV7-2; j_gene: TRBJ2-3
CDR3aa: CASRLRTENYGYTF; CDR3nt: TGTGCCAGTAGACTTCGGACAGAAAACTATGGCTACACCTTC; abundance: .; d_gene: .; v_gene: TRBV19; j_gene: TRBJ1-2
CDR3aa: CATSSFTAPRAKNIQYF; CDR3nt: TGTGCCACCAGCAGCTTTACTGCGCCCCGGGCCAAAAACATTCAGTACTTC; abundance: .; d_gene: .; v_gene: TRBV15; j_gene: TRBJ2-4
CDR3aa: CASSLTTGMNTEAFF; CDR3nt: TGTGCCAGCAGCTTAACAACAGGAATGAACACTGAAGCTTTCTTT; abundance: once; d_gene: .; v_gene: TRBV11-2; j_gene: TRBJ1-1
CDR3aa: CASSLDSGSTNEQFF; CDR3nt: TGTGCCAGCAGCTTAGACAGCGGGAGTACGAATGAGCAGTTCTTC; abundance: .; d_gene: TRBD2; v_gene: TRBV7-2; j_gene: TRBJ2-1
CDR3aa: CASSPPLKDSSSNQPQHF; CDR3nt: TGTGCCAGCAGCCCTCCCTTAAAGGACAGTAGTAGCAATCAGCCCCAGCATTTT; abundance: .; d_gene: .; v_gene: TRBV16; j_gene: TRBJ1-5
CDR3aa: CASRKRDGRQYF; CDR3nt: TGTGCCAGCAGAAAAAGGGACGGCCGCCAGTACTTC; abundance: .; d_gene: .; v_gene: TRBV6-5; j_gene: TRBJ2-7
CDR3aa: CASSFNRDTEAFF; CDR3nt: TGTGCCAGCAGCTTTAATCGGGACACTGAAGCTTTCTTT; abundance: .; d_gene: .; v_gene: TRBV7-2; j_gene: TRBJ1-1
CDR3aa: CASSADTRAGGIYEQYF; CDR3nt: TGTGCCAGCAGCGCGGATACGAGAGCGGGAGGGATCTACGAGCAGTACTTC; abundance: .; d_gene: TRBD2; v_gene: TRBV9; j_gene: TRBJ2-7